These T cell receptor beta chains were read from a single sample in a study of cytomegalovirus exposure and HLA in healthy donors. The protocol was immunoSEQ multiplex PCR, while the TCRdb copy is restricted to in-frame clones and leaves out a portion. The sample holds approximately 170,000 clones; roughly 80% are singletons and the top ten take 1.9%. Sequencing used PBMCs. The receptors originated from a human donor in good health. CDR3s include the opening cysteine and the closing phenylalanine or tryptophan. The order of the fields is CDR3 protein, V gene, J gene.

CDR3 protein: CASSISNSARNEQFF; V gene: TRBV7-8; J gene: TRBJ2-1
CDR3 protein: CASSHYRGPNEKLFF; V gene: TRBV4-3; J gene: TRBJ1-4
CDR3 protein: CASSARGQFGYTF; V gene: TRBV9; J gene: TRBJ1-2
CDR3 protein: CASSGGTGWDIQYF; V gene: TRBV6-1; J gene: TRBJ2-4
CDR3 protein: CASSRQFSSGNTIYF; V gene: TRBV6-1; J gene: TRBJ1-3
CDR3 protein: CATSGGLSTDTQYF; V gene: TRBV19; J gene: TRBJ2-3
CDR3 protein: CASSQEGSGGYEQYF; V gene: TRBV4-2; J gene: TRBJ2-7
CDR3 protein: CATSLGQFRDYEQYF; V gene: TRBV5-5; J gene: TRBJ2-7
CDR3 protein: CASSINDRWSGYTF; V gene: TRBV19; J gene: TRBJ1-2
CDR3 protein: CASSQWGQGVLGTDTQYF; V gene: TRBV5-8; J gene: TRBJ2-3
CDR3 protein: CASSIRTDRYEQYF; V gene: TRBV19; J gene: TRBJ2-7
CDR3 protein: CASNRGANYGYTF; V gene: TRBV19; J gene: TRBJ1-2
CDR3 protein: CAIRNRVEETQYF; V gene: TRBV10-3; J gene: TRBJ2-5
CDR3 protein: CASGNRGPTYEQYF; V gene: TRBV4-3; J gene: NA
CDR3 protein: CASSQGLNYPEAFF; V gene: TRBV7-9; J gene: TRBJ1-1
CDR3 protein: CASSPGLLQTGELFF; V gene: TRBV4-2; J gene: TRBJ2-2
CDR3 protein: CAIKGRQHEQFF; V gene: TRBV10-3; J gene: TRBJ2-1
CDR3 protein: CASSLGASGGTQETQYF; V gene: TRBV5-4; J gene: TRBJ2-5
CDR3 protein: CASRTSPWPQETQYF; V gene: TRBV5-6; J gene: TRBJ2-5
CDR3 protein: CASNFGLAGEETQYF; V gene: TRBV19; J gene: TRBJ2-5
CDR3 protein: CASSIMTSGGTYNEQFF; V gene: TRBV7-9; J gene: TRBJ2-1
CDR3 protein: CASSQSGVVYNEQFF; V gene: TRBV7-2; J gene: TRBJ2-1
CDR3 protein: CASSQRSRVLSGELFF; V gene: TRBV7-9; J gene: TRBJ2-2
CDR3 protein: CASSSWVQGSNSPLHF; V gene: TRBV11-3; J gene: TRBJ1-6
CDR3 protein: CASSQGGGKEKLFF; V gene: TRBV9; J gene: TRBJ1-4
CDR3 protein: CASSQGAEQYF; V gene: TRBV4-1; J gene: TRBJ2-7
CDR3 protein: CATSRGGTVNTGELFF; V gene: TRBV15; J gene: TRBJ2-2